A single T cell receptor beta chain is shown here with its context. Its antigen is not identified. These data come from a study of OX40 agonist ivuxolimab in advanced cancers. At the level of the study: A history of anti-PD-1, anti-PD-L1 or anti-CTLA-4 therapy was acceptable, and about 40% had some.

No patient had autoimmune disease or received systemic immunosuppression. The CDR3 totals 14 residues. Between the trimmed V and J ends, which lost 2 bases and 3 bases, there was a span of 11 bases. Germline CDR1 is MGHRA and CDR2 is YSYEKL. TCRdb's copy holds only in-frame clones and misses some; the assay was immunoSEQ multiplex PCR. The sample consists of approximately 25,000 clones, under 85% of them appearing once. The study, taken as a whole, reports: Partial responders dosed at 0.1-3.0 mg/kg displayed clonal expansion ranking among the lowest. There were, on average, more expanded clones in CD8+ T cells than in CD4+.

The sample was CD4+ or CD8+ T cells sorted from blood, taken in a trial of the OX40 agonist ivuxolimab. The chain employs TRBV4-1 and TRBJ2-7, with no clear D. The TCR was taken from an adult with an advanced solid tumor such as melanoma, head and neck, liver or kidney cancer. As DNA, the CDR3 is TGCGCCAGCAGCCAATTTCTAGATGTCTACGAGCAGTACTTC. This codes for CASSQFLDVYEQYF.